This TCR beta chain is from a study of blood T cell repertoires in COVID-19. On the study more broadly: The cDNA or gDNA used as material had been derived from T cells, B-cell-depleted T cells, or PBMCs.

In the authors' methods: Researchers report that nucleated cell counts were estimated from reference gene primer amplification. The assay was immunoSEQ multiplex PCR, and TCRdb's table has in-frame clones only and misses some. The DNA gave D and trimming, while V, J and clone size come from that table. Found here are around 700,000 clones, more than 80% of them singletons; the top ten hold over 0.2%. Trimming pared 0 bases from V and 4 bases from J, leaving 9 bases between. In germline, CDR1 is GTSNPN, CDR2 SVGIG (reference sequence). There are 13 residues in the CDR3. This sequence joins TRBV30 and TRBJ1-2; perhaps TRBD1 as D (6 bases). The specimen was peripheral blood. This receptor was taken from a young woman with acute or convalescent COVID-19. CDR3: CAWSVGQFYGYTF. CDR3 nucleotide sequence: TGTGCCTGGAGTGTAGGACAGTTCTATGGCTACACCTTC.